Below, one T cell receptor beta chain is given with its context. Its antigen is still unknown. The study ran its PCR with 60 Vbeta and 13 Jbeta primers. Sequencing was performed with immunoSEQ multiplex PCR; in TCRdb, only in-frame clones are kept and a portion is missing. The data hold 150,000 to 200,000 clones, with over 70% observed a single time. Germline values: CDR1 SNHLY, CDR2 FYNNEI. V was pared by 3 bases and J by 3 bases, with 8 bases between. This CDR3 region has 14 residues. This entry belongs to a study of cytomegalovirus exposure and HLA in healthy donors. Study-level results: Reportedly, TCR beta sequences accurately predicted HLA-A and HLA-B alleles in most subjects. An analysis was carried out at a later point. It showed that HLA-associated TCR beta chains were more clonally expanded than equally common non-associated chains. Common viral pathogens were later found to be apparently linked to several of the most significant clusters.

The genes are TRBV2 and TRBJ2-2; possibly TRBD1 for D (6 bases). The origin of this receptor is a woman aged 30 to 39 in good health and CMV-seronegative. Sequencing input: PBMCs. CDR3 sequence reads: CASSDTGYTGELFF. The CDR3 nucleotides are TGTGCCAGCAGTGATACAGGGTACACCGGGGAGCTGTTTTTT.